These 20 T cell receptor beta chains share one sample of origin, sequenced in a study of early T cells in non-severe SARS-CoV-2 infection. Each CDR3 protein is one row after TCRdb ran MiXCR on the 5' RACE reads. This table holds about 66,000 distinct CDR3 sequences, 18% found once. The sequencing used whole blood, collected at baseline. These receptors all come from an adult who was a healthcare worker with PCR-confirmed SARS-CoV-2 infection or an uninfected control (not recorded which).

This clonotype was detected a few times. Here the CDR3 reads CASSPFGTTEAFF. The CDR3 DNA reads TGTGCCAGCAGTCCCTTCGGGACCACTGAAGCTTTCTTT. This sequence joins TRBV12-3 or TRBV12-4 and TRBJ1-1, with a weak D call TRBD1 (5 bases). Trimming pared 5 bases from V and 4 bases from J, leaving 11 bases between. This CDR3 contains 13 residues.

This clonotype has more than one count but fewer than ten. This chain joins TRBV30 and TRBJ2-7, with unresolved D. The V end was cut by 2 bases, the J end by 3 bases, with 8 bases between. Germline V gene data show CDR1 as GTSNPN and CDR2 as SVGIG (reference sequence). The CDR3 is made up of 12 amino acids. The CDR3: CAWSRSNYEQYF. CDR3 bases: TGTGCCTGGAGTAGGTCCAACTACGAGCAGTACTTC.

V gene TRBV29-1 combines with J gene TRBJ2-5; no definite D call. This CDR3 is built from 11 residues. CDR1 is SQVTM, CDR2 ANQGSEA, per germline. V was cut by 2 bases and J by 4 bases, with 5 bases left in between. CDR3 loop: CSVEWTETQYF. CDR3 bases: TGCAGCGTTGAATGGACAGAGACCCAGTACTTC.

This clonotype showed up many times. The rearrangement links TRBV30 to TRBJ2-7; D unresolved. The V end lost 1 base, the J end lost 0 bases, and 10 bases lay between the germline ends. From germline, CDR1 is GTSNPN and CDR2 SVGIG (reference sequence). This CDR3 region has 14 residues. The CDR3: CAWSGPRYSYEQYF. The DNA for the CDR3 is TGTGCCTGGAGTGGGCCGAGGTACTCCTACGAGCAGTACTTC.

This clonotype has just a few counts. The J gene is TRBJ2-7, the V gene TRBV30, with a possible D match to TRBD1 (6 bases). Germline CDR1 GTSNPN, CDR2 SVGIG (reference sequence). V dropped 4 bases and J dropped 7 bases, with 20 bases sitting between them. The CDR3 has 14 amino acids. CDR3 DNA: TGTGCCTGGACCCAGGGGATACCCGCCGGGGAGCAGTACTTC. Translating gives CAWTQGIPAGEQYF.

The V and J genes are TRBV29-1 and TRBJ2-5; the D gene is possibly TRBD2 (6 bases). This CDR3 contains 12 residues. Trimming took 4 bases from V and 2 from J, leaving 8 bases between them. Germline V gene lookup returns CDR1 SQVTM and CDR2 ANQGSEA. The CDR3 DNA follows: TGCAGCGTTGTAGCGGCTCAAGAGACCCAGTACTTC. Its translation is CSVVAAQETQYF. Combining the CDR3 with reference TRBV29-1 and TRBJ2-5 gives the whole variable domain SAVISQKPSRDICQRGTSLTIQCQVDSQVTMMFWYRQQPGQSLTLIATANQGSEATYESGFVIDKFPISRPNLTFSTLTVSNMSPEDSSIYLCSVVAAQETQYFGPGTRLLVL.

This clonotype showed up just a few times. CDR3 in DNA: TGTGCCAGCAGCTCGGACCTGGTCGGCGAGACCCAGTACTTC. It yields the protein CASSSDLVGETQYF. This sequence joins TRBV3-1 and TRBJ2-5; D is unresolved. The V and J ends lost 5 bases and 5 bases respectively, with 15 bases between them. Germline assignment: CDR1 LGHDT and CDR2 YNNKEL (reference sequence). This CDR3 region has 14 residues.

By frequency in the sample, this clonotype is medium-sized (0.01 to 0.1%). J is TRBJ2-1 and V is TRBV7-9; TRBD2 agrees at 8 bases. The CDR3 has 15 amino acids. Germline CDR1 and CDR2: SEHNR and FQNEAQ (reference sequence). The trim removed 5 bases at V and 2 bases at J, leaving 5 bases unmatched. CDR3 sequence: CASSPPAGAYNEQFF. The CDR3 DNA is TGTGCCAGCAGCCCTCCAGCGGGGGCCTACAATGAGCAGTTCTTC.

The J gene is TRBJ1-2, the V gene TRBV6-1; the match to TRBD1 covers 7 bases. The germline V gene encodes CDR1 MNHNS and CDR2 SASEGT. The junction had 9 bases not matched to a gene; V was cut back by 6 bases and J by 8 bases. The CDR3 extends over 13 amino acids. CDR3 nucleotides: TGTGCCAGCAGCGACCGACAGGGAAAAGGCTACACCTTC. Protein: CASSDRQGKGYTF.

The CDR3 sequence: CASSIPGGIQYF. CDR3 nucleotides: TGTGCCAGCAGTATCCCGGGGGGTATTCAGTACTTC. This rearrangement joins TRBV7-2 to TRBJ2-4; 7 bases align to TRBD2. The CDR3 is 12 amino acids. Trimming removed 6 bases from V and 10 bases from J; junction bases left unmatched: 6. Per the germline V gene, CDR1 is SGHTA and CDR2 is FQGNSA.

The chain joins TRBV12-3 or TRBV12-4 to TRBJ2-5; tentatively, D is TRBD1 (6 bases). Trimming took off 4 bases at V and 4 bases at J, with 13 bases between the two ends. The CDR3 is made up of 14 amino acids. The CDR3 DNA sequence: TGTGCCAGCAGTTCACAGCTCAGGGGAGAGACCCAGTACTTC. Translation gives CASSSQLRGETQYF.

The chain carries TRBV12-3 or TRBV12-4 and TRBJ2-7; tentative D call: TRBD1 (6 bases). The CDR3 covers 13 residues. V was clipped by 2 bases and J by 6 bases, with 11 bases between them. This CDR3 is CASSLRTVLEQYF. CDR3 coding DNA: TGTGCCAGCAGTTTAAGGACAGTACTCGAGCAGTACTTC.

This clonotype has more than one count but fewer than ten. The V and J genes are TRBV11-2 and TRBJ1-4; D gene unclear. The V end lost 1 base, the J end lost 8 bases, and 5 bases lay between the germline ends. This CDR3 spans 12 amino acids. Germline CDR1 reads SGHAT; CDR2 reads FQNNGV. The CDR3 DNA follows: TGTGCCAGCAGCTTAGCGGGGGAAAAACTGTTTTTT. Protein sequence: CASSLAGEKLFF.

In this sample, this clonotype turned up a few times. J is TRBJ2-7 and V is TRBV20-1; D remains ambiguous. The CDR3 sequence is 13 residues long. Trimming stripped 5 bases from V and 5 bases from J, with 16 bases between. Per germline, CDR1 DFQATT and CDR2 SNEGSKA (reference sequence). The CDR3 bases are TGCAGTGCTGCCCAAGGCGCCGGCGACGAGCAGTACTTC. Its protein is CSAAQGAGDEQYF.

The table lists this clonotype with a few counts. The J gene is TRBJ2-7, the V gene TRBV11-2; no clear D. This CDR3 has 14 amino acids. The germline CDR1 and CDR2 sequences are SGHAT and FQNNGV. Trimming cost V 2 bases and J 5 bases, with 13 bases left between them. The CDR3 sequence is CASSLKGHPHEQYF. CDR3 coding DNA: TGTGCCAGCAGCTTAAAGGGCCACCCCCACGAGCAGTACTTC.

The genes are TRBV9 and TRBJ2-5, with TRBD2 as a possible D gene (5 bases). V was trimmed by 2 bases and J by 3 bases, leaving 17 bases between them. CDR1 is SGDLS and CDR2 is YYNGEE in the germline V gene. The CDR3 contains 16 residues. As DNA, the CDR3 is TGTGCCAGCAGCGTTTCTAGCTCGCAAGCCAAAGAGACCCAGTACTTC. Its translation is CASSVSSSQAKETQYF. Using reference TRBV9 and TRBJ2-5 for the parts outside the CDR3, the full variable domain is DSGVTQTPKHLITATGQRVTLRCSPRSGDLSVYWYQQSLDQGLQFLIQYYNGEERAKGNILERFSAQQFPDLHSELNLSSLELGDSALYFCASSVSSSQAKETQYFGPGTRLLVL.

The V call is TRBV10-3, the J call TRBJ1-6; no clear D gene. V lost 3 bases, J lost 9 bases, and 6 bases lay in between. Per the germline V gene, CDR1 is ENHRY and CDR2 is SYGVKD. The CDR3 has 12 amino acids. This CDR3 is CAISESTSPLHF. CDR3 sequence (DNA): TGTGCCATCAGTGAATCTACTTCACCCCTCCACTTT.

This clonotype was detected once. The CDR3 bases are TGTGCCAGCAGGCTCACGACAGGGGCAGAGACCCAGTACTTC. Translated: CASRLTTGAETQYF. This chain connects TRBV12-3 or TRBV12-4 to TRBJ2-5; TRBD1 aligns across 8 bases. The CDR3 length is 14 residues. J lost 4 bases, V lost 6 bases, and 7 bases had no gene match.

The chain combines TRBV9 with TRBJ2-7, with 11 bases identical to TRBD1. Germline CDR1 SGDLS, CDR2 YYNGEE. The V and J ends lost 4 bases and 6 bases, in that order; junction bases with no gene match: 9. The CDR3 sequence is 15 residues long. The CDR3 DNA reads TGTGCCAGCAGCAAAGGGACAGGGGGACTGTTCGAGCAGTACTTC. This gives the protein CASSKGTGGLFEQYF. The variable domain in full, with the rest retrieved from reference TRBV9 and TRBJ2-7, is DSGVTQTPKHLITATGQRVTLRCSPRSGDLSVYWYQQSLDQGLQFLIQYYNGEERAKGNILERFSAQQFPDLHSELNLSSLELGDSALYFCASSKGTGGLFEQYFGPGTRLTVT.

V and J are TRBV5-1 and TRBJ2-7, with a weak D call TRBD1 (6 bases). The CDR3 length is 16 residues. V was shortened by 0 bases and J by 5 bases, with 18 bases between the two germline ends. CDR1 and CDR2 from the germline V gene are SGHRS and YFSETQ. In nucleotides, the CDR3 is TGCGCCAGCAGCTTGGGGGGCACAGGGAACGGCCACGAGCAGTACTTC. Encoded protein: CASSLGGTGNGHEQYF.